The clone carrying this T cell receptor (beta chain) came up a few times. Its antigen is not identified. TCRdb's copy holds only in-frame clones and misses some; the assay was immunoSEQ multiplex PCR. The data contain just under 85,000 clones, around 78% of them seen just once; the ten biggest clones take up about 0.8%. The sample comes from a study of OX40 agonist ivuxolimab in advanced cancers. General study results and limits: There was clonal expansion of CD4+ and CD8+ blood T cells by week 6 at 0.1 to 3.0 mg/kg.

Samples were taken at baseline and on day 1 of cycles 4 and 7. The V gene's germline CDR1 is SGHTA and CDR2 FQGNSA. Trimming pared 5 bases from V and 3 bases from J, leaving 7 bases between. CDR3 length equals 12 residues. The material was CD4+ or CD8+ T cells sorted from blood, obtained in a trial of the OX40 agonist ivuxolimab. This sequence originates from an adult with an advanced solid tumor such as melanoma, head and neck, liver or kidney cancer. The V call is TRBV7-2, the J call TRBJ2-5; D uncertain. The CDR3 sequence is CASSVPKETQYF. Written as DNA, the CDR3 is TGTGCCAGCAGCGTCCCGAAAGAGACCCAGTACTTC.